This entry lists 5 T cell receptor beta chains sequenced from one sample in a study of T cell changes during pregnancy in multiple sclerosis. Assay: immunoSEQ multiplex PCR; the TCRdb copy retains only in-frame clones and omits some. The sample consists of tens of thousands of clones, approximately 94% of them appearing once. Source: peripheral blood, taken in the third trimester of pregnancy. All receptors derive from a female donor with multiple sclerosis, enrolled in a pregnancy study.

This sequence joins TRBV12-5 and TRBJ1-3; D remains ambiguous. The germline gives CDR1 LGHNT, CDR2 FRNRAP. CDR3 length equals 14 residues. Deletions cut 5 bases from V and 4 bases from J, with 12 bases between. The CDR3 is CASGAPGEGNTIYF. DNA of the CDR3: TGTGCTAGTGGTGCCCCCGGGGAGGGAAACACCATATATTTT.

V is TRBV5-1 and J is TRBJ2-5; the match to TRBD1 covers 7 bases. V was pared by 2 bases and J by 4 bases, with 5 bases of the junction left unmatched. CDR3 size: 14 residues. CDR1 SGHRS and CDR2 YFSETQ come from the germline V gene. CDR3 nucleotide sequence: TGCGCCAGCAGCTTTCAGGGACAGTCAGAGACCCAGTACTTC. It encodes CASSFQGQSETQYF.

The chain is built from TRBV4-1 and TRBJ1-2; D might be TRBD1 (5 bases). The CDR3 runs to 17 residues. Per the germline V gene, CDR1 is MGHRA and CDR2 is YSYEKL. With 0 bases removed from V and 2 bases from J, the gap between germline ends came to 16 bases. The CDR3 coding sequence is TGCGCCAGCAGCCAAGAGGGGGGAACTTCTGGGAACTATGGCTACACCTTC. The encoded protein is CASSQEGGTSGNYGYTF.

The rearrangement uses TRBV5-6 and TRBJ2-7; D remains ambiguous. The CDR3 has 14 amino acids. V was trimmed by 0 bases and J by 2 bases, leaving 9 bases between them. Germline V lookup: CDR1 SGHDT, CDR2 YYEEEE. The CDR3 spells CASSLELSAYEQYF. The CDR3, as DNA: TGTGCCAGCAGCTTGGAATTGTCTGCCTACGAGCAGTACTTC.

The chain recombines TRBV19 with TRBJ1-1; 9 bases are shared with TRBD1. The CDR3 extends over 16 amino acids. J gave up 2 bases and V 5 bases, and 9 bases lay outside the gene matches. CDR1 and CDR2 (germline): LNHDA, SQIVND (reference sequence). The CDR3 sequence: CASSPALQGANTEAFF. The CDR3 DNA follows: TGTGCCAGTAGTCCCGCTTTACAGGGGGCCAACACTGAAGCTTTCTTT.